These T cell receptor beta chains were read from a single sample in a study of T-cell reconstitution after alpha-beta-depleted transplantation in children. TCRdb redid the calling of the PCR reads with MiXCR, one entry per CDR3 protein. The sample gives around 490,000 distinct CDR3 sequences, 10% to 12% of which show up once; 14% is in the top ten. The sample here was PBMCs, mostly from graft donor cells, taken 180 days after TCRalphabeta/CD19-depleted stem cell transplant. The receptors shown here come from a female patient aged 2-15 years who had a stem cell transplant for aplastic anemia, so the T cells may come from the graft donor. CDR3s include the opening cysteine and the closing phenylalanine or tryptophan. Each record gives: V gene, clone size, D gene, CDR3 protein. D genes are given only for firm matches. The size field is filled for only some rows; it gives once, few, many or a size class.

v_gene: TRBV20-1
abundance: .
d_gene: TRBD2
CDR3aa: CSARERLAGTTGELFF

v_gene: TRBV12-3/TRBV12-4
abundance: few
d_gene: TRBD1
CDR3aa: CASSAGGELWQPQHF

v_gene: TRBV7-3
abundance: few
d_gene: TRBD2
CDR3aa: CASSLTIAGVTGELFF

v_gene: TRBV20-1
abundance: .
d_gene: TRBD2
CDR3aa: CSANRLAGRKETQYF

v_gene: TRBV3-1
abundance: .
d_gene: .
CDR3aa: CASSRFGGIGSYNEQFF

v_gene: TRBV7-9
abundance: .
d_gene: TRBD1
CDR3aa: CASSPKDRAKMNTEAFF

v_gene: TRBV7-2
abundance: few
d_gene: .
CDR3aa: CASSQVPSDQPQHF

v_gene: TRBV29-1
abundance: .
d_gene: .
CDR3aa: CSYSLADRFGYTF

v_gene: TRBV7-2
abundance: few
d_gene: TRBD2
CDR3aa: CASSLGLASEQFF

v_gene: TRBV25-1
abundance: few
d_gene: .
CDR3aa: CASPPTVEGSYTF

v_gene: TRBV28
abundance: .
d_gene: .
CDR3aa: CASSPFRGLMNTEAFF

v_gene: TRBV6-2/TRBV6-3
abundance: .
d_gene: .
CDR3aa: CASSRMENTEAFF

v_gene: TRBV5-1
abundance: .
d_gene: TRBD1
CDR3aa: CASSGQGKNTEAFF

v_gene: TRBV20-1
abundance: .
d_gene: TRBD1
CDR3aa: CSGRTGFYEQYF

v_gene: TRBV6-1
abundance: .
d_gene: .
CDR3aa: CASSELAGTSYNEQFF

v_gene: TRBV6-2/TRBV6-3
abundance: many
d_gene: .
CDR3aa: CATQRDNQETQYF

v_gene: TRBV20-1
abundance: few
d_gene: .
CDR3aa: CSARDLREGISGNTIYF

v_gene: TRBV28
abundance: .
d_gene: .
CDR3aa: CASSLYPRATYEQYF

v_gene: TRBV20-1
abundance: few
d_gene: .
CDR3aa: CSAQGDSTDTQYF

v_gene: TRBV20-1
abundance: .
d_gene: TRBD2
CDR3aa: CSQAGVAFNEQFF

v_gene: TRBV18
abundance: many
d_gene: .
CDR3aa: CASSPALLNTGELFF

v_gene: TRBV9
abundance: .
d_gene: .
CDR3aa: CASSVVPDPYNEQFF

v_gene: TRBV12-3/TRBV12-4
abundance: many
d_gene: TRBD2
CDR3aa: CASSLIAGVGYEQYF

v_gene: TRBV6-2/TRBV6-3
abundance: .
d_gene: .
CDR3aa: CASSYGRRTGELFF

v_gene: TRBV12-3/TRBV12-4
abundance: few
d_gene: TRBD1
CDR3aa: CASSYRGQGVTEAFF

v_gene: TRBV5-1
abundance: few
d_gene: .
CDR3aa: CASSSSDTGELFF